Following are 27 T cell receptor beta chains from one sample sequenced in a study of early T cells in non-severe SARS-CoV-2 infection. One entry per CDR3 protein results from TCRdb running MiXCR on the 5' RACE reads. The table lists about 82,000 distinct CDR3 sequences, around 13% of them singletons, with 6% in the top ten. Specimen: whole blood. Every receptor here comes from an adult who was a healthcare worker with PCR-confirmed SARS-CoV-2 infection or an uninfected control (not recorded which).

This clonotype came up a few times. The chain recombines TRBV6-2 or TRBV6-3 with TRBJ2-1; D is ambiguous. The CDR3 covers 13 residues. Germline V CDR1 and CDR2: MNHEY, SVGEGT. The V gene lost 7 bases and the J gene lost 5 bases, with 12 bases spanning the gap. As DNA, the CDR3 is TGTGCCAGCACCCAGCAGTTGAACAATGAGCAGTTCTTC. Translating it yields CASTQQLNNEQFF.

This clonotype was seen only a few times. The chain joins TRBV25-1 to TRBJ2-5; no firm D call. Trimming removed 3 bases at V and 5 bases at J, with 7 bases between. The CDR3 spans 12 residues. Germline assignment: CDR1 MGHDK and CDR2 SYGVNS. The CDR3 loop is CASSDLAETQYF. Here the CDR3 DNA reads TGTGCCAGCAGTGATTTGGCGGAGACCCAGTACTTC.

In its sample, this clonotype was seen once. The V and J genes are TRBV4-1 and TRBJ2-3, with D tentatively TRBD2 (5 bases). CDR1 MGHRA and CDR2 YSYEKL come from the germline V gene. The CDR3 is made up of 13 amino acids. Trimming took off 4 bases at V and 4 bases at J, with 9 bases between the two ends. In DNA form, the CDR3 reads TGCGCCAGCAGCCCCTGGACTTCAGATACGCAGTATTTT. Translating gives CASSPWTSDTQYF.

This clonotype was seen repeatedly, ten times or more. In nucleotides, the CDR3 is TGTGCCAGCAGCTCCCTCTACGAGCAGTACTTC. Protein sequence: CASSSLYEQYF. The V call is TRBV7-2, the J call TRBJ2-7; no reliable D call. The CDR3 sequence is 11 residues long. Germline CDR1 reads SGHTA; CDR2 reads FQGNSA. Trimming pared 4 bases from V and 3 bases from J, leaving 4 bases between.

The chain has TRBV28 and TRBJ1-1; D is unresolved. Germline V gene lookup returns CDR1 MDHEN and CDR2 SYDVKM. This CDR3 has 14 amino acids. The ends were cut back, 7 bases at V and 1 base at J, with 13 bases in the middle. The CDR3 DNA reads TGTGCCAGCAACAGAATTCGAACGAACACTGAAGCTTTCTTT. Protein: CASNRIRTNTEAFF.

The gene calls are TRBV6-1 and TRBJ1-1; D unclear. V shed 10 bases and J shed 4 bases, with 13 bases lying between them. This CDR3 region has 12 residues. CDR1 and CDR2 (germline): MNHNS, SASEGT. The CDR3 loop is CANIQLGTEAFF. Written as DNA, the CDR3 is TGTGCCAATATACAATTAGGCACTGAAGCTTTCTTT.

This clonotype was found many times. V usage is TRBV6-6 and J usage is TRBJ1-5; TRBD1 might be the D (6 bases). V was shortened by 5 bases and J by 5 bases, with 19 bases between the two germline ends. The CDR3 spans 16 residues. In germline, CDR1 is MNHNY, CDR2 SVGAGI (reference sequence). The DNA of the CDR3 is TGTGCCAGCAGTACTACAGGGTCGGTTAGGGATCAGCCCCAGCATTTT. The encoded protein is CASSTTGSVRDQPQHF.

The chain links TRBV12-3 or TRBV12-4 to TRBJ1-5; no clear D. The CDR3 has 16 amino acids. The V end lost 2 bases, the J end lost 2 bases, and 13 bases lay between the germline ends. In DNA, the CDR3 is TGTGCCAGCAGTTTAAGTCGGGGAGGCGGCAATCAGCCCCAGCATTTT. Its protein is CASSLSRGGGNQPQHF.

Many counts were recorded for this clonotype. This chain joins TRBV11-1 and TRBJ2-1; the D is unclear. CDR3 length: 13 amino acids. The ends were cut back, 1 base at V and 6 bases at J, with 7 bases in the middle. Germline-derived CDR1 and CDR2 are SGHAT and FQDESV (reference sequence). Here the CDR3 DNA reads TGTGCCAGCAGCTTAGACCAGATCAATGAGCAGTTCTTC. This sequence encodes CASSLDQINEQFF.

This clonotype was counted only a few times. This chain joins TRBV12-3 or TRBV12-4 and TRBJ2-1; the match to TRBD1 covers 12 bases. V trimming: 3 bases; J trimming: 8 bases; junction bases outside the gene matches: 5. The CDR3 has 15 residues. The CDR3 DNA reads TGTGCCAGCAGTTTGAAGGGACAGGGGGCTGATGAGCAGTTCTTC. It codes for CASSLKGQGADEQFF.

The gene calls are TRBV28 and TRBJ1-6, with 7 bases fitting TRBD1. Germline loops: CDR1 MDHEN, CDR2 SYDVKM. The CDR3 has 14 residues. Germline trimming cut 6 bases from V and 11 bases from J; bases unmatched to any gene: 10. In DNA, the CDR3 is TGTGCCAGCAGAATCGACAGGGTCTCCGCACCCCTCCACTTT. Residues: CASRIDRVSAPLHF.

This chain connects TRBV2 to TRBJ2-1; D is possibly TRBD1 or TRBD2 (7 bases each). The CDR3 extends over 12 amino acids. V was shortened by 6 bases and J by 16 bases, with 19 bases between the two germline ends. Germline V gene sequence: CDR1 SNHLY, CDR2 FYNNEI. The DNA of the CDR3 is TGTGCCAGCAGGGGAAGCGGGGACAGCAGTTTCTTC. It yields the protein CASRGSGDSSFF.

The chain employs TRBV18 and TRBJ1-1; 8 nucleotides line up with TRBD1. V gave up 3 bases and J gave up 4 bases; unmatched junction bases: 10. Germline V CDR1 and CDR2: KGHSH, LQKENI. The CDR3 loop spans 16 amino acids. In nucleotides, the CDR3 is TGTGCCAGCTCACCGGGACAGGCGGTTGGTGGCACTGAAGCTTTCTTT. This codes for CASSPGQAVGGTEAFF.

There are many counts of this clonotype. The V gene is TRBV28, the J gene TRBJ2-7; D gene unclear. Trimming took 4 bases from V and 0 from J, leaving 1 base between them. CDR1 and CDR2 from the germline V gene are MDHEN and SYDVKM. This CDR3 region has 11 residues. CDR3 in DNA: TGTGCCAGCAGTTCCTCCTACGAGCAGTACTTC. It specifies CASSSSYEQYF.

This clonotype was detected a few times. The rearrangement joins TRBV5-8 to TRBJ1-1, with D possibly being TRBD1 (5 bases). The CDR3 sequence is 16 residues long. Looked up from germline, CDR1 is SGHTS and CDR2 is YDEGEE. V lost 0 bases and J lost 7, with 19 bases in between. CDR3 loop: CASSLEPWGTHLEAFF. DNA of the CDR3: TGTGCCAGCAGCTTGGAGCCTTGGGGGACTCACCTTGAAGCTTTCTTT.

This clonotype came up a few times. This chain links TRBV20-1 with TRBJ2-5; D is possibly TRBD2 (5 bases). CDR1 and CDR2 (germline): DFQATT, SNEGSKA (reference sequence). The ends were cut back, 7 bases at V and 0 bases at J, with 12 bases in the middle. The CDR3 length is 13 residues. The CDR3 spells CSGREGNQETQYF. CDR3 DNA: TGCAGTGGGCGAGAGGGAAACCAAGAGACCCAGTACTTC.

This clonotype showed up just a few times. The J gene is TRBJ2-5, the V gene TRBV29-1; D possibly corresponds to TRBD2 (6 bases). The V end lost 4 bases, the J end lost 2 bases, and 14 bases lay between the germline ends. Germline CDR1 SQVTM, CDR2 ANQGSEA. There are 14 residues in the CDR3. The CDR3 DNA is TGCAGCGTTGTTAATTCGGGGGTGCAAGAGACCCAGTACTTC. It yields the protein CSVVNSGVQETQYF.

A few counts support this clonotype. The chain couples TRBV4-1 to TRBJ1-2; D is undetermined. V was cut by 0 bases and J by 4 bases, with 12 bases left in between. Germline V gene data show CDR1 as MGHRA and CDR2 as YSYEKL. The CDR3 loop spans 15 amino acids. The CDR3 region is CASSQDYGVRYGYTF. The CDR3 DNA follows: TGCGCCAGCAGCCAAGATTACGGGGTGCGCTATGGCTACACCTTC.

The V call is TRBV29-1, the J call TRBJ2-1, with a weak D call TRBD1 (5 bases). CDR3 length: 13 amino acids. The V end lost 4 bases, the J end lost 9 bases, and 16 bases lay between the germline ends. CDR1 and CDR2 from the germline V gene are SQVTM and ANQGSEA. Here the CDR3 DNA reads TGCAGCGTTGGGTTTGGGGCCGGTGGTGAGCAGTTCTTC. Translated: CSVGFGAGGEQFF.

This clonotype was detected ten times or more. The gene calls are TRBV7-2 and TRBJ1-6, with D unclear. V was trimmed by 5 bases and J by 5 bases, leaving 16 bases between them. This CDR3 has 16 residues. Germline assignment: CDR1 SGHTA and CDR2 FQGNSA. CDR3 DNA sequence: TGTGCCAGCAGCCGCTTCGCAGGATCGGATAATTCACCCCTCCACTTT. It yields the protein CASSRFAGSDNSPLHF.

The chain couples TRBV29-1 to TRBJ1-5; D unclear. V lost 7 bases, J lost 5 bases, and 12 bases lay in between. Germline CDR1 is SQVTM and CDR2 is ANQGSEA. The CDR3 has 12 residues. CDR3 residues: CSAGNMYQPQHF. In nucleotides, the CDR3 is TGCAGCGCTGGAAACATGTATCAGCCCCAGCATTTT.

The chain joins TRBV7-9 to TRBJ2-3; 9 nucleotides align to TRBD2. The CDR3 has 15 amino acids. CDR1 and CDR2 (germline): SEHNR, FQNEAQ (reference sequence). Trimming at V came to 1 base and at J to 4 bases, leaving 3 bases not matched to a gene. CDR3 coding DNA: TGTGCCAGCAGCTTAGGGCTAGCGGGGCCAGATACGCAGTATTTT. Amino acids: CASSLGLAGPDTQYF.

This clonotype was counted a few times. The V call is TRBV7-6, the J call TRBJ2-1; D remains ambiguous. Trimming cost V 5 bases and J 3 bases, with 8 bases left between them. This CDR3 region has 13 residues. Germline V gene lookup returns CDR1 SGHVS and CDR2 FNYEAQ. The DNA for the CDR3 is TGTGCCAGCAGCACCGTAAACTACAATGAGCAGTTCTTC. Translating gives CASSTVNYNEQFF.

This clonotype was seen a handful of times. This rearrangement joins TRBV5-1 to TRBJ2-5; perhaps TRBD2 as D (5 bases). From germline, CDR1 is SGHRS and CDR2 YFSETQ. Trimming cost V 4 bases and J 5 bases, with 12 bases left between them. CDR3 size: 13 residues. CDR3: CASSTSEVETQYF. The CDR3, as DNA: TGCGCCAGCAGCACTTCGGAGGTGGAGACCCAGTACTTC.

This clonotype has ten or more counts. The rearrangement joins TRBV7-8 to TRBJ1-5; D is unclear. Trimming stripped 5 bases from V and 0 bases from J, with 14 bases between. Germline lookup yields CDR1 SGHVS and CDR2 FQNEAQ. The CDR3 contains 16 residues. The CDR3 is CASSPIPDGSNQPQHF. The CDR3 DNA reads as TGTGCCAGCAGCCCCATCCCTGACGGTAGCAATCAGCCCCAGCATTTT.

This clonotype was found a few times. Germline and junction disagree at one end, which may indicate a read error. The chain employs TRBV6-1 and TRBJ1-1; D might be TRBD1 (5 bases). There are 12 residues in the CDR3. The V gene's germline CDR1 is MNHNS and CDR2 SASEGT. The CDR3 region is CASSILGTEVFF. For the CDR3, the DNA is TGTGCCAGCAGTATCCTAGGGACTGAAGTTTTCTTT.

CDR3 sequence (DNA): TGTGCCAGCTCCCCCGGAGGAGGACAGGGAAACATTCAGTACTTC. Translated, it gives CASSPGGGQGNIQYF. This chain uses TRBV18 with TRBJ2-4, with 8 bases lining up with TRBD1. Looked up from germline, CDR1 is KGHSH and CDR2 is LQKENI. V gave up 6 bases and J gave up 6 bases; unmatched junction bases: 10. The CDR3 loop spans 15 amino acids.